The clone carrying this TCR beta chain was observed many times. What it recognizes is unknown. The making of cDNA relied on 5'RACE with 10-nucleotide random UMIs. Each CDR3 protein is one row after TCRdb ran MiXCR on the 5' RACE reads. The repertoire holds about 66,000 distinct CDR3 sequences, with around 5.2% as singletons. The sample comes from a study of neurological immune-mediated disorders. Study-wide findings and caveats: With the multiple sclerosis repertoire cluster, neither clinical nor MRI features showed any association.

Germline V gene lookup returns CDR1 SGHRS and CDR2 YFSETQ. This CDR3 has 15 residues. V was shortened by 0 bases and J by 4 bases, with 13 bases between the two germline ends. The receptor comes from a woman aged 30 to 39 with multiple sclerosis. The chain has TRBV5-1 and TRBJ2-5; no definite D call. The specimen sequenced was PBMCs. The CDR3 loop is CASSLEFGIRETQYF. The CDR3 DNA reads as TGCGCCAGCAGCTTGGAATTTGGGATCCGAGAGACCCAGTACTTC.